These 3 T cell receptor beta chains share one sample of origin, sequenced in a study of PD-1 blockade in classical Hodgkin lymphoma. The time point was: cycle 4 day 1 (C4D1), after 6 weeks of nivolumab. Relapses following autologous stem cell transplantation were seen in all patients, with brentuximab vedotin exposure varying. Using magnetic negative selection, the CD4+ T cells were separated out of thawed PBMCs. Sequencing used immunoSEQ multiplex PCR; TCRdb keeps in-frame clones, though not all of them. The data contain fewer than 35,000 clones, roughly nine tenths of them seen just once; the ten biggest clones take up approximately 0.3%. Here the sequenced sample was CD4+ T cells from blood, taken before the fourth cycle of nivolumab. The receptors originated from a human donor with classical Hodgkin lymphoma.

V gene TRBV27 combines with J gene TRBJ1-1, with D perhaps matching TRBD1 (6 bases). From germline, CDR1 is MNHEY and CDR2 SMNVEV (reference sequence). CDR3 size: 14 residues. V was clipped by 5 bases and J by 1 base, with 11 bases between them. This chain's CDR3 is CASSPPQGNTEAFF. The DNA of the CDR3 is TGTGCCAGCAGTCCCCCACAGGGGAACACTGAAGCTTTCTTT.

This chain joins TRBV5-4 and TRBJ2-7, with 12 nucleotides matching TRBD1. Germline lookup yields CDR1 SGHNT and CDR2 YYREEE (reference sequence). V lost 3 bases to trimming and J lost 4 bases; unmatched junction nucleotides: 5. The CDR3 totals 15 residues. DNA for the CDR3: TGTGCCAGCAGCTGGGGGACAGGGGGCAATTACGAGCAGTACTTC. Translation: CASSWGTGGNYEQYF.

V gene TRBV4-2 combines with J gene TRBJ2-1; 7 bases fit TRBD2. The CDR3 has 15 residues. J gave up 8 bases and V 0 bases, and 7 bases lay outside the gene matches. Germline CDR1 is LGHNA and CDR2 is YNFKEQ. Here the CDR3 DNA reads TGTGCCAGCAGCCAAGATCTTGCGGGAGATTATGAGCAGTTCTTC. It specifies CASSQDLAGDYEQFF.